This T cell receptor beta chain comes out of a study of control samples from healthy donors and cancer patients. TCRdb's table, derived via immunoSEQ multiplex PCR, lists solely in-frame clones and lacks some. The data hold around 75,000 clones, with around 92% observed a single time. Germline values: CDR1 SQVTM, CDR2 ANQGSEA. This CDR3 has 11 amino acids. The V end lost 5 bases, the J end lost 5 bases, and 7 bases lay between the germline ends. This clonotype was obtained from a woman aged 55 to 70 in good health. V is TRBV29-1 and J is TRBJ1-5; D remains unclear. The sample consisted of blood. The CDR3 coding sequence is TGCAGCGTTAAGAAGTATCAGCCCCAGCATTTT. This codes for CSVKKYQPQHF.